This TCR beta chain is drawn from a study of shared clonotypes between healthy human individuals. Overall study results and limits: Sampling covered blood only; tissue repertoires likely differ. Investigators expected sequencing depth to affect clonotype sharing among donors.

The CDR3 covers 11 residues. Trimming pared 3 bases from V and 6 bases from J, leaving 8 bases between. The germline V gene encodes CDR1 GTSNPN and CDR2 SVGIG (reference sequence). About this clone: Its antigen is still unknown.

The assay ran at deep level. Template for every sorted-subset replicate PCR totaled roughly 210 ng DNA, tens of thousands of T cell genomes. Using immunoSEQ multiplex PCR, the repertoire was profiled, and TCRdb retains in-frame clones only, with some absent. The sample has approximately 500,000 clones, 96% seen once. This receptor was taken from a woman under 40 in good health. The chain links TRBV30 to TRBJ1-1; D gene ambiguous. Sequencing was performed on naive CD4+ T cells sorted from blood. Specified subset: CD45RA+ positively selected. This CDR3 reads CAWSTTAEAFF. The DNA of the CDR3 is TGTGCCTGGAGCACTACTGCTGAAGCTTTCTTT.